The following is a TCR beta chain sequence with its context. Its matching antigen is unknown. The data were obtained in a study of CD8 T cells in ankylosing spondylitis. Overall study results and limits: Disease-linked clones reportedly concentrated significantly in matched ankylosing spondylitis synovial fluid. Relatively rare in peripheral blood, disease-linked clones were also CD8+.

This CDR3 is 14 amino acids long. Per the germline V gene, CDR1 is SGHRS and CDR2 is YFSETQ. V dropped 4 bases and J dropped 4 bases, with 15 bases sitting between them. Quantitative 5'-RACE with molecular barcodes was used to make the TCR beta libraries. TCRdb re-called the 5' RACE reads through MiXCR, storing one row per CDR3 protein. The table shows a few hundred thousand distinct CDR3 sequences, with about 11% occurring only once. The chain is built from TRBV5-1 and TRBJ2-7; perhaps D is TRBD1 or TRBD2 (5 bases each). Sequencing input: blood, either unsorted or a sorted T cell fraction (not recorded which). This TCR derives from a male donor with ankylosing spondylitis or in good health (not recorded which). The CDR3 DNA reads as TGCGCCAGCAGCCGAGGGGTCGATCGATACGAGCAGTACTTC. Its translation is CASSRGVDRYEQYF.